A single sample is the source of the 19 T cell receptor beta chains below, sequenced in a study of regulatory T cells in long-lasting Graves disease. Time point defined: newly diagnosed GD, antithyroid drugs for less than 3 months. RNA from PBMCs was the source of the TCR library. For TCR beta, libraries came from iRepertoire HTBI primers and Arm-PCR of CDR3 regions. Via MiXCR, TCRdb re-called the multiplex PCR reads, giving one row per CDR3 protein. Of 500,000 to 700,000 distinct CDR3 sequences detected, 15% to 20% appear once; the ten largest clones hold 15% to 20%. These data are also associated with another study on T cells in Graves' hyperthyroidism and ophthalmopathy.

Specimen: peripheral blood mononuclear cells (PBMCs), collected at new diagnosis, from a patient treated with antithyroid drugs. These receptors all come from a woman in her twenties or thirties with Graves disease.

The table lists this clonotype with a few counts. The rearrangement links TRBV6-9 to TRBJ2-3; TRBD2 aligns across 10 bases. Germline loops: CDR1 MNHGY, CDR2 SVAAGI. The CDR3 contains 17 residues. The V segment lost 3 bases and the J segment 4 bases; nucleotides outside the gene matches: 10. This CDR3 is CASSYAGGLAGADTQYF. CDR3 DNA: TGTGCCAGCAGTTACGCGGGAGGGCTAGCGGGGGCAGATACGCAGTATTTT.

The V and J genes are TRBV6-1 and TRBJ1-2; 9 nucleotides agree with TRBD1. CDR3 length: 13 amino acids. J lost 7 bases, V lost 7 bases, and 7 bases had no gene match. Germline V lookup: CDR1 MNHNS, CDR2 SASEGT. The CDR3 spells CASTTGQGSGYTF. In nucleotides, the CDR3 is TGTGCCAGCACCACCGGACAGGGGAGTGGCTACACCTTC.

The chain links TRBV20-1 to TRBJ2-3; D call uncertain. The CDR3 loop spans 14 amino acids. Germline CDR1 DFQATT, CDR2 SNEGSKA (reference sequence). V was trimmed by 4 bases and J by 3 bases, leaving 14 bases between them. This CDR3 is CSATVPAATDTQYF. In nucleotides, the CDR3 is TGCAGTGCTACCGTTCCGGCGGCTACAGATACGCAGTATTTT.

This clonotype was picked up many times. The V gene is TRBV28, the J gene TRBJ2-7, with 7 bases fitting TRBD2. The CDR3 is 16 residues long. V shed 7 bases, J shed 2 bases, and the junction held 14 bases outside the gene matches. In germline, CDR1 is MDHEN, CDR2 SYDVKM. The CDR3 reads CASTPSVGGDPYEQYF. The CDR3 DNA reads TGTGCCAGCACCCCCTCAGTTGGGGGGGATCCCTACGAGCAGTACTTC.

This chain uses TRBV30 with TRBJ1-4, with unresolved D. Germline V gene lookup returns CDR1 GTSNPN and CDR2 SVGIG (reference sequence). V was cut by 2 bases and J by 15 bases, with 22 bases left in between. This CDR3 region has 14 residues. CDR3 protein: CAWSYGLGENRMFF. DNA for the CDR3: TGTGCCTGGAGTTACGGCCTCGGGGAAAATCGAATGTTTTTT.

In its sample, this clonotype was seen a few times. The chain carries TRBV5-1 and TRBJ2-7, with D hard to call. CDR1 is SGHRS and CDR2 is YFSETQ in the germline V gene. V lost 4 bases and J lost 0, with 14 bases in between. The CDR3 consists of 15 residues. Here the CDR3 DNA reads TGCGCCAGCAGCCCGGCGATTGTGAACTCCTACGAGCAGTACTTC. Residues: CASSPAIVNSYEQYF.

At least ten counts were recorded for this clonotype. V is TRBV28 and J is TRBJ1-1; weak D call: TRBD1 (5 bases). V was shortened by 7 bases and J by 11 bases, with 14 bases between the two germline ends. This CDR3 is 11 amino acids long. Germline loops: CDR1 MDHEN, CDR2 SYDVKM. The CDR3 DNA follows: TGTGCCAGCAATTATGGGACTCAGGCTTTCTTT. The encoded protein is CASNYGTQAFF. The complete variable domain, with remaining parts taken from reference TRBV28 and TRBJ1-1, reads DVKVTQSSRYLVKRTGEKVFLECVQDMDHENMFWYRQDPGLGLRLIYFSYDVKMKEKGDIPEGYSVSREKKERFSLILESASTNQTSMYLCASNYGTQAFFGQGTRLTVV.

The rearrangement uses TRBV6-1 and TRBJ1-6, with 7 bases lining up with TRBD1. The V and J ends lost 6 bases and 10 bases, in that order; junction bases with no gene match: 12. Germline CDR1 and CDR2: MNHNS and SASEGT. The CDR3 contains 15 residues. CDR3 bases: TGTGCCAGCAGCCGACCCGACAGGGCGGGATCACCCCTCCACTTT. Amino acid sequence: CASSRPDRAGSPLHF.

This clonotype was counted many times. This chain joins TRBV28 and TRBJ1-6; tentative D call: TRBD1 (6 bases). There are 16 residues in the CDR3. Germline CDR1 MDHEN, CDR2 SYDVKM. Trimming cost V 3 bases and J 10 bases, with 19 bases left between them. This chain's CDR3 is CASSFRGYRGQSPLHF. The CDR3 DNA reads TGTGCCAGCAGTTTTCGTGGGTATCGGGGGCAATCACCCCTCCACTTT.

This clonotype came up many times. The chain has TRBV28 and TRBJ1-5, with D perhaps matching TRBD1 (6 bases). This CDR3 is 16 amino acids long. The germline V gene has CDR1 MDHEN and CDR2 SYDVKM. V lost 5 bases and J lost 3, with 17 bases in between. The CDR3 spells CASSQRSRGPNQPQHF. CDR3 bases: TGTGCCAGCAGTCAGAGGAGCAGGGGACCCAATCAGCCCCAGCATTTT.

This clonotype was seen repeatedly, ten times or more. V and J are TRBV15 and TRBJ1-1; no clear D gene. CDR3 length equals 13 residues. Trimming shortened V by 0 bases and J by 6 bases, and 8 bases separated the two germline ends. CDR1 and CDR2 (germline): LNHNV, YYDKDF (reference sequence). CDR3 in DNA: TGTGCCACCAGCAGAGATCTGAGTGCTGAAGCTTTCTTT. Its translation is CATSRDLSAEAFF.

This clonotype was recorded at least ten times. The rearrangement uses TRBV11-2 and TRBJ1-6, with TRBD1 matching over 7 bases. V was pared by 6 bases and J by 8 bases, with 10 bases of the junction left unmatched. The CDR3 runs to 15 residues. CDR1 and CDR2 from the germline V gene are SGHAT and FQNNGV. The CDR3 here is CASRSLGRGDSPLHF. The CDR3 region has the DNA TGTGCCAGCAGAAGTCTGGGCAGGGGGGATTCACCCCTCCACTTT. Combining the CDR3 with reference TRBV11-2 and TRBJ1-6 gives the whole variable domain EAGVAQSPRYKIIEKRQSVAFWCNPISGHATLYWYQQILGQGPKLLIQFQNNGVVDDSQLPKDRFSAERLKGVDSTLKIQPAKLEDSAVYLCASRSLGRGDSPLHFGNGTRLTVT.

This clonotype was seen many times. The DNA for the CDR3 is TGTGCCAGCAGTGAAGACCTCCGCTACGAGCAGTACTTC. Translated, it gives CASSEDLRYEQYF. V is TRBV2 and J is TRBJ2-7; the D is unclear. Trimming left V 1 base short and J 3 bases short, with 7 bases between. The CDR3 consists of 13 residues. Germline V CDR1 and CDR2: SNHLY, FYNNEI.

This clonotype was recorded a few times. This chain links TRBV6-1 with TRBJ1-5, with TRBD1 as a possible D gene (6 bases). V lost 5 bases to trimming and J lost 6 bases, with 14 bases between them. The CDR3 spans 14 residues. The germline V gene encodes CDR1 MNHNS and CDR2 SASEGT. CDR3 sequence reads: CASSPRQDRQPQHF. In DNA form, the CDR3 reads TGTGCCAGCAGTCCCCGACAGGACCGTCAGCCCCAGCATTTT.

In this sample, this clonotype turned up many times. This chain joins TRBV5-6 and TRBJ2-1; 8 positions match TRBD2. The CDR3 runs 16 residues. J lost 3 bases, V lost 0 bases, and 5 bases had no gene match. Germline V gene sequence: CDR1 SGHDT, CDR2 YYEEEE. In nucleotides, the CDR3 is TGTGCCAGCAGCTTGGATCGGACTAGCCTCTACAATGAGCAGTTCTTC. Translation: CASSLDRTSLYNEQFF.

In its sample, this clonotype was seen many times. The rearrangement links TRBV14 to TRBJ2-7; D possibly matches TRBD1 or TRBD2 (5 bases each). The germline V gene encodes CDR1 SGHDN and CDR2 FVKESK. This CDR3 is 15 amino acids long. The ends were cut back, 0 bases at V and 6 bases at J, with 15 bases in the middle. This chain's CDR3 is CASSQEIGTAGEQYF. As DNA, the CDR3 is TGTGCCAGCAGCCAAGAAATCGGGACCGCTGGCGAGCAGTACTTC.

The gene calls are TRBV4-2 and TRBJ2-7; D perhaps matches TRBD1 (5 bases). Trimming removed 5 bases at V and 2 bases at J, with 16 bases between. The CDR3 runs to 15 residues. Germline V lookup: CDR1 LGHNA, CDR2 YNFKEQ. The CDR3 sequence is CASSITETVPYEQYF. The CDR3 DNA sequence: TGTGCCAGCAGCATCACCGAGACAGTCCCCTACGAGCAGTACTTC.

For this clonotype: A much larger clonotype is one base distant, so this may be a read error. The chain joins TRBV7-9 to TRBJ2-7; D assignment may be TRBD1 or TRBD2 (5 bases each). The CDR3 is 13 residues long. CDR1 and CDR2 from the germline V gene are SEHNR and FQNEAQ (reference sequence). CDR3 protein: CTSSPRGPYEQYF. The CDR3 nucleotides are TGTACCAGCAGCCCTCGGGGCCCCTACGAGCAGTACTTC.

This clonotype occurred many times. This chain joins TRBV7-2 and TRBJ2-1, with 7 bases lining up with TRBD1. Germline CDR1 SGHTA, CDR2 FQGNSA. The V segment lost 1 base and the J segment 8 bases; nucleotides outside the gene matches: 8. The CDR3 is 15 amino acids. CDR3 nucleotide sequence: TGTGCCAGCAGCTTAGGGGCGACAGGGTTCGATGAGCAGTTCTTC. It is translated as CASSLGATGFDEQFF.